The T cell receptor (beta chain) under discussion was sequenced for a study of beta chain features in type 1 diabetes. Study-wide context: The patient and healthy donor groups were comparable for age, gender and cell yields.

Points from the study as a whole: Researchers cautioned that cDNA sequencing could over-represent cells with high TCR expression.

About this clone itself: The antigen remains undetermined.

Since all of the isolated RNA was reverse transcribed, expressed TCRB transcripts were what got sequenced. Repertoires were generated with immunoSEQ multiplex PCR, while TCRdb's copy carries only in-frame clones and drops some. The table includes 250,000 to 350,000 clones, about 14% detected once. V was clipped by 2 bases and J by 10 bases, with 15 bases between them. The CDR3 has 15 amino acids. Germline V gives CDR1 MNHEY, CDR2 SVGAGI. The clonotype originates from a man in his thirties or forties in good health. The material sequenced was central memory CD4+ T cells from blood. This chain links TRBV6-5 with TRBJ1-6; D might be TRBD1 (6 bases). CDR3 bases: TGTGCCAGCAGTTACGGGGGCAGGGTAGAATCACCCCTCCACTTT. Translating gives CASSYGGRVESPLHF.